This T cell receptor beta chain was profiled in a study of blood T cell repertoires in COVID-19. Sequencing used immunoSEQ multiplex PCR; TCRdb keeps in-frame clones, though not all of them. Among some 260,000 clones, over 70% were seen once, and the ten largest hold roughly a tenth. The germline V gene has CDR1 SGHVS and CDR2 FNYEAQ. Trimming took off 1 base at V and 4 bases at J, with 11 bases between the two ends. There are 15 residues in the CDR3. This sequence originates from a woman in her 70s with COVID-19, enrolled during active disease. The sample comprised peripheral blood. This rearrangement joins TRBV7-6 to TRBJ1-3; D not certain. The chain's CDR3 is CASSLGSGGGNTIYF. The CDR3, as DNA: TGTGCCAGCAGCTTAGGTTCGGGAGGGGGAAACACCATATATTTT.